This entry lists 12 T cell receptor beta chains sequenced from one sample in a study of early T cells in non-severe SARS-CoV-2 infection. TCRdb reprocessed the 5' RACE reads with MiXCR, giving one entry per CDR3 protein. The sample holds approximately 80,000 distinct CDR3 sequences, 11% seen once. The sequences come from whole blood, collected at baseline. The receptors were gathered from an adult who was a healthcare worker with PCR-confirmed SARS-CoV-2 infection or an uninfected control (not recorded which).

The J gene is TRBJ2-1, the V gene TRBV29-1; D not certain. Trimming took off 4 bases at V and 6 bases at J, with 7 bases between the two ends. The CDR3 loop spans 11 amino acids. From germline, CDR1 is SQVTM and CDR2 ANQGSEA. CDR3 loop: CSVGSPNEQFF. Here the CDR3 DNA reads TGCAGCGTTGGGTCGCCCAATGAGCAGTTCTTC.

CDR3 in amino acids: CASSWADSNQPQHF. In DNA, the CDR3 is TGTGCCAGCAGTTGGGCAGATAGCAATCAGCCCCAGCATTTT. The chain uses TRBV6-6 and TRBJ1-5, with D unclear. CDR3 length: 14 residues. Trimming took 4 bases from V and 0 from J, leaving 7 bases between them. Germline V gene lookup returns CDR1 MNHNY and CDR2 SVGAGI (reference sequence).

This chain connects TRBV19 to TRBJ2-1, with D possibly being TRBD2 (5 bases). CDR3 size: 17 residues. The germline gives CDR1 LNHDA, CDR2 SQIVND (reference sequence). V lost 2 bases, J lost 4 bases, and 18 bases lay in between. The CDR3 here is CASSITSREGLYNEQFF. DNA of the CDR3: TGTGCCAGTAGTATAACTAGTCGAGAGGGTTTGTACAATGAGCAGTTCTTC.

This clonotype has only a few counts. The chain links TRBV7-9 to TRBJ1-3; no definite D call. Trimming shortened V by 2 bases and J by 6 bases, and 14 bases separated the two germline ends. The CDR3 has 15 amino acids. CDR1 and CDR2 (germline): SEHNR, FQNEAQ (reference sequence). Here the CDR3 DNA reads TGTGCCAGCAGCTTATTCGGGCCGAGGGAAAACACCATATATTTT. Amino acid sequence: CASSLFGPRENTIYF.

The J gene is TRBJ1-5, the V gene TRBV7-2, with D possibly TRBD1 on 6 matching bases. The CDR3 contains 13 residues. The V gene lost 1 base and the J gene lost 14 bases, with 15 bases spanning the gap. The germline V gene has CDR1 SGHTA and CDR2 FQGNSA. The CDR3 coding sequence is TGTGCCAGCAGCTTAGGGGACACCCCCTATAAGCATTTT. Translation: CASSLGDTPYKHF.

This clonotype was picked up a small number of times. The chain combines TRBV6-2 or TRBV6-3 with TRBJ1-6, with D possibly TRBD1 on 6 matching bases. The CDR3 totals 16 residues. Trimming took 6 bases from V and 0 from J, leaving 12 bases between them. CDR1 MNHEY and CDR2 SVGEGT come from the germline V gene. In DNA, the CDR3 is TGTGCCAGCAGCGGACAGTCGAGCTCCTATAATTCACCCCTCCACTTT. Protein sequence: CASSGQSSSYNSPLHF.

The rearrangement uses TRBV9 and TRBJ1-1, with D hard to call. Germline-derived CDR1 and CDR2 are SGDLS and YYNGEE. The CDR3 totals 15 residues. Trimming shortened V by 0 bases and J by 0 bases, and 9 bases separated the two germline ends. This chain's CDR3 is CASSVAPAMNTEAFF. The CDR3 DNA is TGTGCCAGCAGCGTAGCCCCAGCCATGAACACTGAAGCTTTCTTT.

This clonotype was seen only a few times. This chain uses TRBV11-2 with TRBJ2-7, with D possibly TRBD2 on 6 matching bases. Germline V CDR1 and CDR2: SGHAT, FQNNGV. V was shortened by 0 bases and J by 4 bases, with 13 bases between the two germline ends. The CDR3 contains 15 residues. CDR3 in amino acids: CASSLDQVEGYEQYF. The CDR3 nucleotides read TGTGCCAGCAGCTTAGATCAAGTGGAGGGTTACGAGCAGTACTTC. Drawing the rest from reference TRBV11-2 and TRBJ2-7, the complete variable domain is EAGVAQSPRYKIIEKRQSVAFWCNPISGHATLYWYQQILGQGPKLLIQFQNNGVVDDSQLPKDRFSAERLKGVDSTLKIQPAKLEDSAVYLCASSLDQVEGYEQYFGPGTRLTVT.

The chain employs TRBV5-1 and TRBJ2-7; 7 nucleotides agree with TRBD1. CDR3 length: 15 amino acids. The germline gives CDR1 SGHRS, CDR2 YFSETQ. J was trimmed by 2 bases and V by 0 bases; bases with no gene match: 5. CDR3 residues: CASSLVQGLPYEQYF. CDR3 DNA: TGCGCCAGCAGCTTGGTACAGGGGCTCCCCTACGAGCAGTACTTC.

This clonotype was counted between two and nine times. This rearrangement joins TRBV28 to TRBJ2-7, with D unresolved. Germline-derived CDR1 and CDR2 are MDHEN and SYDVKM. Deletions cut 6 bases from V and 3 bases from J, with 3 bases between. This CDR3 has 10 residues. CDR3 amino acids: CASRDYEQYF. CDR3 sequence (DNA): TGTGCCAGCAGAGACTACGAGCAGTACTTC.

The chain is built from TRBV27 and TRBJ1-1; the D gene is possibly TRBD1 (6 bases). The V end lost 3 bases, the J end lost 10 bases, and 15 bases lay between the germline ends. Germline V CDR1 and CDR2: MNHEY, SMNVEV (reference sequence). This CDR3 has 13 amino acids. The CDR3: CASSFLPGGRAFF. For the CDR3, the DNA is TGTGCCAGCAGTTTCCTCCCCGGGGGCCGAGCTTTCTTT.

This clonotype showed up many times. This sequence joins TRBV5-4 and TRBJ2-1; 10 bases map to TRBD2. Trimming at V came to 2 bases and at J to 10 bases, leaving 6 bases not matched to a gene. The CDR3 contains 14 residues. The germline gives CDR1 SGHNT, CDR2 YYREEE (reference sequence). CDR3 bases: TGTGCCAGCAGCTTAGCGGGGGGGTCCCAGGAGCAGTTCTTC. It is translated as CASSLAGGSQEQFF.